Described below is a single TCR beta chain sequence and its context. These data come from a study of Tregs in tolerant kidney transplant recipients. TCRdb keeps only in-frame clones here, not all; method: immunoSEQ multiplex PCR. This table holds around 120,000 clones, roughly 92% found once. Input material: CD4+ T cells from blood. This receptor was obtained from a human donor in good health.

The CDR3 region has the DNA TGCAGCGTTGGGGGACAGGGCCTCGCGAACACTGAAGCTTTCTTT. It translates to CSVGGQGLANTEAFF. This chain links TRBV29-1 with TRBJ1-1; 9 nucleotides match TRBD1. CDR3 size: 15 residues. Per the germline V gene, CDR1 is SQVTM and CDR2 is ANQGSEA. V was clipped by 4 bases and J by 1 base; unmatched bases: 7.